This entry lists 14 T cell receptor beta chains sequenced from one sample in a study of T cell repertoires in cytomegalovirus infection. Each CDR3 protein is one row after TCRdb ran MiXCR on the reads. The table lists roughly 250,000 distinct CDR3 sequences, 9% to 15% of them singletons. Sequencing input: PBMCs. Source of these receptors: a human donor in good health (CMV status not recorded). Some clones in this sample may be carry-over from other donors' samples.

The chain couples TRBV2 to TRBJ1-2; possible D gene TRBD1, 5 bases. Germline lookup yields CDR1 SNHLY and CDR2 FYNNEI. The CDR3 runs to 15 residues. V was clipped by 2 bases and J by 4 bases, with 14 bases between them. CDR3 DNA sequence: TGTGCCAGCAGTGAATTTTGGGGGGATGGCTATGGCTACACCTTC. This encodes CASSEFWGDGYGYTF.

This clonotype has a count of ten or more. The rearrangement uses TRBV7-8 and TRBJ1-1; D perhaps matches TRBD1 (5 bases). V was pared by 3 bases and J by 1 base, with 9 bases between. Germline CDR1 reads SGHVS; CDR2 reads FQNEAQ. This CDR3 contains 14 residues. The CDR3: CASSFRQGNTEAFF. CDR3 nucleotide sequence: TGTGCCAGCAGCTTCCGGCAGGGGAACACTGAAGCTTTCTTT.

This clonotype appeared many times. The chain joins TRBV11-2 to TRBJ2-3; the match to TRBD2 covers 9 bases. Germline CDR1 SGHAT, CDR2 FQNNGV. This CDR3 spans 16 amino acids. V trimming: 7 bases; J trimming: 5 bases; junction bases outside the gene matches: 13. CDR3 nucleotide sequence: TGTGCCAGCACGCTGGGAGTAGCGGGAGTAGGAGATACGCAGTATTTT. It encodes CASTLGVAGVGDTQYF.

This clonotype was counted a few times. This sequence joins TRBV2 and TRBJ2-3; a weak D match, TRBD1 (5 bases). This CDR3 spans 13 amino acids. V was cut by 7 bases and J by 6 bases, with 14 bases left in between. Looked up from germline, CDR1 is SNHLY and CDR2 is FYNNEI. CDR3 region: CASNPFPGDTQYF. In DNA, the CDR3 is TGTGCCAGCAACCCTTTCCCAGGGGATACGCAGTATTTT.

This clonotype was recorded at least ten times. The rearrangement uses TRBV7-8 and TRBJ2-1; D might be TRBD1 (6 bases). There are 15 residues in the CDR3. V was shortened by 0 bases and J by 5 bases, with 11 bases between the two germline ends. Germline CDR1 reads SGHVS; CDR2 reads FQNEAQ. CDR3 loop: CASSLAQGAHNEQFF. DNA for the CDR3: TGTGCCAGCAGCTTAGCACAGGGCGCCCACAATGAGCAGTTCTTC.

As regards this clonotype: A read error may explain this, as a much larger clone is one base away. The DNA for the CDR3 is TGTGCCAGCAGGTTAGGAGGACAGGGAGGAGAAAAACTGTTTTTT. This sequence encodes CASRLGGQGGEKLFF. V and J are TRBV7-2 and TRBJ1-4, with TRBD1 matching over 8 bases. The germline CDR1 and CDR2 sequences are SGHTA and FQGNSA. This CDR3 contains 15 residues.

This clonotype showed up many times. The chain joins TRBV12-3 or TRBV12-4 to TRBJ2-7; D gene uncertain. The CDR3 is 15 residues long. Trimming stripped 5 bases from V and 2 bases from J, with 16 bases between. The CDR3 sequence: CASSLSPGFTYEQYF. The CDR3 DNA reads TGTGCCAGCAGTCTCTCCCCCGGGTTTACCTACGAGCAGTACTTC.

CDR3 DNA: TGTGCCAGCAGCGTAACGACAGGGCGAGGCACTGAAGCTTTCTTT. Its protein product is CASSVTTGRGTEAFF. The chain joins TRBV9 to TRBJ1-1; TRBD1 agrees at 7 bases. Trimming removed 1 base from V and 4 bases from J; junction bases left unmatched: 7. CDR3 length: 15 residues. From germline, CDR1 is SGDLS and CDR2 YYNGEE.

The chain links TRBV14 to TRBJ2-5; D call uncertain. Trimming stripped 0 bases from V and 2 bases from J, with 7 bases between. The CDR3 contains 14 residues. CDR1 is SGHDN and CDR2 is FVKESK in the germline V gene. CDR3 sequence (DNA): TGTGCCAGCAGCCAAGACAGACAACAAGAGACCCAGTACTTC. Translation gives CASSQDRQQETQYF.

This clonotype was recorded many times. The chain links TRBV7-9 to TRBJ2-5, with D possibly TRBD2 on 6 matching bases. Germline V gene lookup returns CDR1 SEHNR and CDR2 FQNEAQ (reference sequence). The CDR3 extends over 14 amino acids. V was pared by 3 bases and J by 4 bases, with 12 bases between. CDR3 protein: CASSFGGAVETQYF. The CDR3 DNA sequence: TGTGCCAGCAGCTTTGGCGGGGCCGTAGAGACCCAGTACTTC.

V usage is TRBV6-2 or TRBV6-3 and J usage is TRBJ1-1; TRBD1 is a possible D gene (5 bases). The CDR3 sequence is 14 residues long. Germline assignment: CDR1 MNHEY and CDR2 SVGEGT. Trimming pared 7 bases from V and 5 bases from J, leaving 17 bases between. The CDR3 region has the DNA TGTGCCAGCACCCTGGGACGGTCGAGTACTGAAGCTTTCTTT. Its protein is CASTLGRSSTEAFF.

In this sample, this clonotype turned up many times. The chain is built from TRBV4-2 and TRBJ2-7; D is unclear. CDR3 length: 13 amino acids. V dropped 8 bases and J dropped 0 bases, with 11 bases sitting between them. Germline CDR1 LGHNA, CDR2 YNFKEQ. Written as DNA, the CDR3 is TGTGCCAGCGGTAACGGCAACTCCTACGAGCAGTACTTC. This translates into CASGNGNSYEQYF.

This clonotype has more than one count but fewer than ten. This chain uses TRBV10-3 with TRBJ2-7; D is uncertain. Germline-derived CDR1 and CDR2 are ENHRY and SYGVKD. The CDR3 totals 11 residues. Trimming pared 8 bases from V and 2 bases from J, leaving 7 bases between. The chain's CDR3 is CAIGKAYEQYF. The CDR3 DNA reads as TGTGCCATCGGGAAGGCCTACGAGCAGTACTTC.

This clonotype was seen many times. V gene TRBV7-6 combines with J gene TRBJ2-7; D tentatively reads TRBD1 or TRBD2 (5 bases each). The germline V gene encodes CDR1 SGHVS and CDR2 FNYEAQ. The CDR3 loop spans 15 amino acids. Trimming took off 5 bases at V and 5 bases at J, with 19 bases between the two ends. In DNA form, the CDR3 reads TGTGCCAGCAGCCAACTCGGGACGGGTGGCAACGAGCAGTACTTC. This gives the protein CASSQLGTGGNEQYF.